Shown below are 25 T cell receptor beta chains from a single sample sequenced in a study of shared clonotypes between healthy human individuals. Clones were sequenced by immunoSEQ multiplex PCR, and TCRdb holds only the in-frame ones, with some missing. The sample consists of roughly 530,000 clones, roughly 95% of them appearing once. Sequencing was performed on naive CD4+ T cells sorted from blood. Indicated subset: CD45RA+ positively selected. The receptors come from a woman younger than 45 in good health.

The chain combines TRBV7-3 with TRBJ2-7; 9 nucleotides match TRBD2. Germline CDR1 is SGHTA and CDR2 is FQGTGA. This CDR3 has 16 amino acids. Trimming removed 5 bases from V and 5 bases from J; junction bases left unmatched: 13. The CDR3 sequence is CASSPGHSGSGNEQYF. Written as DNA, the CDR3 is TGTGCCAGCAGCCCGGGTCATAGCGGGAGCGGGAACGAGCAGTACTTC.

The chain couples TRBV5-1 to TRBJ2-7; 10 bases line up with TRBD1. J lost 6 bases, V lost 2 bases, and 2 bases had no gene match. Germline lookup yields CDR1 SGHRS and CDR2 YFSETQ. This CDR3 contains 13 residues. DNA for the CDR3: TGCGCCAGCAGCTTTGGACAGGGGGGCGAGCAGTACTTC. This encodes CASSFGQGGEQYF.

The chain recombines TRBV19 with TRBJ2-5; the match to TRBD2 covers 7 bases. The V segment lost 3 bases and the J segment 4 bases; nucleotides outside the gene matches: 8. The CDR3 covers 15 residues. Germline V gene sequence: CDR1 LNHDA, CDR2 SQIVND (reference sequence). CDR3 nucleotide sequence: TGTGCCAGTAGTATGATACTAGCGATTCGAGAGACCCAGTACTTC. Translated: CASSMILAIRETQYF.

The CDR3 nucleotides are TGTGCCAGCAGCCAAGACGGACAGTCGAGGGAAAAACTGTTTTTT. This codes for CASSQDGQSREKLFF. The chain uses TRBV4-2 and TRBJ1-4; D might be TRBD1 (6 bases). The CDR3 is made up of 15 amino acids. V was clipped by 0 bases and J by 8 bases, with 13 bases between them. CDR1 is LGHNA, CDR2 YNFKEQ, per germline.

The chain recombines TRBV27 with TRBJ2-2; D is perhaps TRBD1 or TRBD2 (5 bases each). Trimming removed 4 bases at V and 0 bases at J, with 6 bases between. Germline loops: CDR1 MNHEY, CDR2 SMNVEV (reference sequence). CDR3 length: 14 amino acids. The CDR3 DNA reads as TGTGCCAGCAGTTGGGGGTCGAACACCGGGGAGCTGTTTTTT. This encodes CASSWGSNTGELFF.

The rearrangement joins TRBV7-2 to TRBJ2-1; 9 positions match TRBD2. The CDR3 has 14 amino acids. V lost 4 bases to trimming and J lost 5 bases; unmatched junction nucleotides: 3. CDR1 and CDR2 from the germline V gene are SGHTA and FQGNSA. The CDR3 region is CASSSLAGDNEQFF. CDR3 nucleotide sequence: TGTGCCAGCAGCTCATTAGCGGGAGACAATGAGCAGTTCTTC.

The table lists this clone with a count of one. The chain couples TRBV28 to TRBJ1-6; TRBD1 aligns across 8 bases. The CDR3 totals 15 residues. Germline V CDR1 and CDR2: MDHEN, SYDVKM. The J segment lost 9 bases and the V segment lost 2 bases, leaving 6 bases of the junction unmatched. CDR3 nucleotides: TGTGCCAGCAGTTTAATGGACAGGGCCGGTTCACCCCTCCACTTT. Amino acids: CASSLMDRAGSPLHF.

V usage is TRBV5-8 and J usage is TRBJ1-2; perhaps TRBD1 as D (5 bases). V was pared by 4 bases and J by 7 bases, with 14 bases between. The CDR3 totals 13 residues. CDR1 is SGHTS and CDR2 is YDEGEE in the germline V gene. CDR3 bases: TGTGCCAGCAGCCCCGGCAGGGTTTTTGGCTACACCTTC. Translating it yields CASSPGRVFGYTF.

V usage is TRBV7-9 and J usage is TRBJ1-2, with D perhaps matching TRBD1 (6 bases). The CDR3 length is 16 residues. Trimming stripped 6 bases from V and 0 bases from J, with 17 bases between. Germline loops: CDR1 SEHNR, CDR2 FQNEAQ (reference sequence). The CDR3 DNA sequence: TGTGCCAGCAGGTTGGACAGCCATCATCCTAACTATGGCTACACCTTC. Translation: CASRLDSHHPNYGYTF.

CDR3 amino acids: CAISTGGTDTQYF. CDR3 DNA: TGTGCCATCAGCACAGGGGGCACAGATACGCAGTATTTT. The chain couples TRBV10-3 to TRBJ2-3; 7 nucleotides line up with TRBD1. Germline V CDR1 and CDR2: ENHRY, SYGVKD. V dropped 6 bases and J dropped 1; count of bases not matched to a gene: 1. The CDR3 is 13 residues long.

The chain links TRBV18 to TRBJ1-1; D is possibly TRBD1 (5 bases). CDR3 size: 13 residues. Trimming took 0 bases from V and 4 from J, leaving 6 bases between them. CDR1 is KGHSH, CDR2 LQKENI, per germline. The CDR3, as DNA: TGTGCCAGCTCACCACCGGGGACCACTGAAGCTTTCTTT. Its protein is CASSPPGTTEAFF.

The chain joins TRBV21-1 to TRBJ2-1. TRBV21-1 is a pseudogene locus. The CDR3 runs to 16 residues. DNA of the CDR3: TGTGCCAGCAGCAAAGGGGGTGATTCCGGGCCCAATGAGCAGTTCTTC. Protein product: CASSKGGDSGPNEQFF.

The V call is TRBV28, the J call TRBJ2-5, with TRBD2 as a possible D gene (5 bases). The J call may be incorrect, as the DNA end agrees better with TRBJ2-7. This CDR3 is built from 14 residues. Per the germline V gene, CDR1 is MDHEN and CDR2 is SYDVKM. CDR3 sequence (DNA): TGTGCCAGCAGGCGGAGCGGAGTGCTCTACGAGCAGTACTTC. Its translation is CASRRSGVLYEQYF.

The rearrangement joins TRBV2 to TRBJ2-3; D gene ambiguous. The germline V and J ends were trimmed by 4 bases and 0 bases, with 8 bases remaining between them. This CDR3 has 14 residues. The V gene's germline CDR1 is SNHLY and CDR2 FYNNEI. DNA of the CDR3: TGTGCCAGCAGTGGACCCCCTAGCACAGATACGCAGTATTTT. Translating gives CASSGPPSTDTQYF.

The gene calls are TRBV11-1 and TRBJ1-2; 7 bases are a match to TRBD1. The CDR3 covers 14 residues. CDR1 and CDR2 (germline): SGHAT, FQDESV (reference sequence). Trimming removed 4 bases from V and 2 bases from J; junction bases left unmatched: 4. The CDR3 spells CASSSRDSNYGYTF. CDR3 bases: TGTGCCAGCAGCTCCCGGGACAGCAACTATGGCTACACCTTC. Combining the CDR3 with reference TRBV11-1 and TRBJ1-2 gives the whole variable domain EAEVAQSPRYKITEKSQAVAFWCDPISGHATLYWYRQILGQGPELLVQFQDESVVDDSQLPKDRFSAERLKGVDSTLKIQPAELGDSAMYLCASSSRDSNYGYTFGSGTRLTVV.

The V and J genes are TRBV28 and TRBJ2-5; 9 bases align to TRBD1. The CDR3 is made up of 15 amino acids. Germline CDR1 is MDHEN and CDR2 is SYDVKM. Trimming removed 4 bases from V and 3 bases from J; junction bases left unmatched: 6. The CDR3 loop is CASSSPRTGEETQYF. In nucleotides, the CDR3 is TGTGCCAGCAGTTCGCCCCGGACAGGGGAAGAGACCCAGTACTTC.

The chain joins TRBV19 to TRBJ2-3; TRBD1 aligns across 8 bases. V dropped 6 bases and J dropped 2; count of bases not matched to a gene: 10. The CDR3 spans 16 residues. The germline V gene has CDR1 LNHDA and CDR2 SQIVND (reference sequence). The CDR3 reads CASRRTGTGFTDTQYF. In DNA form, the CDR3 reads TGTGCCAGTAGGCGAACCGGGACAGGTTTCACAGATACGCAGTATTTT.

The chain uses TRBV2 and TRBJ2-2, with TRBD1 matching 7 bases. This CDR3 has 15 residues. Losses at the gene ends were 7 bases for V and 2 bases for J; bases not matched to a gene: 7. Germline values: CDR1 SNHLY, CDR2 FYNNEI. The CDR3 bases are TGTGCCAGCAAAGCAGGGGGAAGAAACACCGGGGAGCTGTTTTTT. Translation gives CASKAGGRNTGELFF.

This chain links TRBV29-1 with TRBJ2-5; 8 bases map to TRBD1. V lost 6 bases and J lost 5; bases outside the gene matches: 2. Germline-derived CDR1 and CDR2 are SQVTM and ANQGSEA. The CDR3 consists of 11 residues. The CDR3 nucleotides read TGCAGCGTAAGACAGGGGGAGACCCAGTACTTC. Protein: CSVRQGETQYF.

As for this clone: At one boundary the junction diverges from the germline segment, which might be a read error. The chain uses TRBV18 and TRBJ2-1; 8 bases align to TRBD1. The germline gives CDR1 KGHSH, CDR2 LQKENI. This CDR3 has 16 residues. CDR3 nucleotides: TGTGCCAGTTCACCCGGGGTACAGGGGGAAATGGGTGAGCAGTTCTTC. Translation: CASSPGVQGEMGEQFF. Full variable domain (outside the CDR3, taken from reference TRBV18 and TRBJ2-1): NAGVMQNPRHLVRRRGQEARLRCSPMKGHSHVYWYRQLPEEGLKFMVYLQKENIIDESGMPKERFSAEFPKEGPSILRIQQVVRGDSAAYFCASSPGVQGEMGEQFFGPGTRLTVL.

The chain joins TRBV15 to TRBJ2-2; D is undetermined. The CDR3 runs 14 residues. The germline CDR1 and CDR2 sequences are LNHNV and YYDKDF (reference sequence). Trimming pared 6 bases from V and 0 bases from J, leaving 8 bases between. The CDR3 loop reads CATSPTANTGELFF. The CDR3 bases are TGTGCCACCAGTCCCACAGCGAACACCGGGGAGCTGTTTTTT.

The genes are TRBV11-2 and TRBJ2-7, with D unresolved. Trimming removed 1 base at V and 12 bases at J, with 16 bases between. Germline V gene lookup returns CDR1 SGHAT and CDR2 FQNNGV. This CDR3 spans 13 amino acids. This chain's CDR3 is CASSLAYGSSPYF. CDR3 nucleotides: TGTGCCAGCAGCTTAGCTTACGGGTCTTCCCCGTACTTC.

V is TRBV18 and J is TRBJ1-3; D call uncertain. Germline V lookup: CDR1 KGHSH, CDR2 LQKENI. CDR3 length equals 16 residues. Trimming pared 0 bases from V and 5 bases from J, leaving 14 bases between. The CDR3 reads CASSPPSGRTRNTIYF. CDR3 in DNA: TGTGCCAGCTCACCACCGAGTGGCAGAACTAGAAACACCATATATTTT.

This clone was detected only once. The CDR3 DNA sequence: TGTGCCAGCACAGACAGGGTTACTGAAGCTTTCTTT. Its translation: CASTDRVTEAFF. The V and J genes are TRBV27 and TRBJ1-1, with 7 bases aligning to TRBD1. Germline V gene lookup returns CDR1 MNHEY and CDR2 SMNVEV (reference sequence). The CDR3 contains 12 residues. J gave up 5 bases and V 7 bases, and 4 bases lay outside the gene matches.

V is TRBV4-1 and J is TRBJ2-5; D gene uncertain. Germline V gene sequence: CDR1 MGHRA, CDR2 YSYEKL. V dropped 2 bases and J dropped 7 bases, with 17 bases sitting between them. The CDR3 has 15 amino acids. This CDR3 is CASSQPRTERGTQYF. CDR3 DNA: TGCGCCAGCAGCCAACCCCGGACGGAGCGAGGGACCCAGTACTTC.